Presented here are 10 T cell receptor beta chains from one specimen sequenced in a study of T cells in Graves' hyperthyroidism and ophthalmopathy. Amplified TCR beta CDR3 regions derived from RNA transcripts. Using the HTBI primer set, a first-round RT-PCR was run on the TCR CDR3. TCRdb re-called the multiplex PCR reads through MiXCR, storing one row per CDR3 protein. The sample contains about 620,000 distinct CDR3 sequences, around 15% of which appear only once. Sequences were obtained from blood. These receptors all come from a woman under 40 with Graves' hyperthyroidism.

Points on this clonotype: Possible read error: a much larger clone is one base away. The V call is TRBV5-6, the J call TRBJ2-5; 10 bases align to TRBD2. The germline V gene encodes CDR1 SGHDT and CDR2 YYEEEE. The CDR3 covers 15 residues. The CDR3 spells CASCLRAGGVETQYF. For the CDR3, the DNA is TGTGCCAGCTGCTTGCGAGCGGGAGGGGTAGAGACCCAGTACTTC.

This clonotype was detected ten times or more. This chain joins TRBV12-3 or TRBV12-4 and TRBJ2-5; 7 bases are a match to TRBD1. The V segment lost 5 bases and the J segment 5 bases; nucleotides outside the gene matches: 5. The CDR3 has 13 residues. The CDR3 DNA reads as TGTGCCAGCAGTCTGACAGGGATCGAGACCCAGTACTTC. Amino acids: CASSLTGIETQYF.

Ten or more counts support this clonotype. The chain carries TRBV28 and TRBJ1-2, with TRBD1 as a possible D gene (5 bases). Trimming left V 7 bases short and J 5 bases short, with 17 bases between. The CDR3 has 14 amino acids. The germline V gene has CDR1 MDHEN and CDR2 SYDVKM. Here the CDR3 reads CASTMGGARYGYTF. The CDR3 bases are TGTGCCAGCACCATGGGCGGGGCTCGTTATGGCTACACCTTC.

This clonotype was recorded a few times. The genes are TRBV5-1 and TRBJ2-6, with D hard to call. The CDR3 contains 16 residues. Per the germline V gene, CDR1 is SGHRS and CDR2 is YFSETQ. Trimming took 0 bases from V and 0 from J, leaving 7 bases between them. The CDR3 bases are TGCGCCAGCAGCTTGGTCTGGGGCTCTGGGGCCAACGTCCTGACTTTC. This translates into CASSLVWGSGANVLTF. The full variable domain, rest sourced from reference TRBV5-1 and TRBJ2-6, is KAGVTQTPRYLIKTRGQQVTLSCSPISGHRSVSWYQQTPGQGLQFLFEYFSETQRNKGNFPGRFSGRQFSNSRSEMNVSTLELGDSALYLCASSLVWGSGANVLTFGAGSRLTVL.

Ten or more counts support this clonotype. The V call is TRBV28, the J call TRBJ2-1; TRBD2 might be the D (5 bases). This CDR3 spans 15 amino acids. CDR1 MDHEN and CDR2 SYDVKM come from the germline V gene. Trimming stripped 2 bases from V and 4 bases from J, with 12 bases between. CDR3 protein: CASSLIGGPYNEQFF. CDR3 coding DNA: TGTGCCAGCAGTTTAATAGGAGGACCTTACAATGAGCAGTTCTTC.

This clonotype was observed a handful of times. The chain employs TRBV12-3 or TRBV12-4 and TRBJ2-1; D perhaps matches TRBD1 (6 bases). Trimming stripped 7 bases from V and 10 bases from J, with 20 bases between. This CDR3 region has 14 residues. DNA for the CDR3: TGTGCCAGCACCCGGACAGTCGGTGACGGGGAGCAGTTCTTC. It specifies CASTRTVGDGEQFF.

This clonotype was seen at least ten times. V gene TRBV7-2 combines with J gene TRBJ2-1, with D possibly being TRBD1 (6 bases). CDR1 and CDR2 (germline): SGHTA, FQGNSA. This CDR3 has 16 residues. Trimming took 5 bases from V and 4 from J, leaving 18 bases between them. CDR3 region: CASSLRFDRRYNEQFF. CDR3 DNA: TGTGCCAGCAGCCTTCGGTTCGACAGGAGATACAATGAGCAGTTCTTC.

This clonotype was observed at least ten times. V usage is TRBV29-1 and J usage is TRBJ2-7; tentative D call: TRBD2 (5 bases). V was cut by 0 bases and J by 7 bases, with 10 bases left in between. Germline CDR1 SQVTM, CDR2 ANQGSEA. There are 12 residues in the CDR3. Here the CDR3 reads CSVEDRGREQYF. The DNA for the CDR3 is TGCAGCGTTGAAGATCGGGGTCGGGAGCAGTACTTC.

This clonotype appeared many times. V usage is TRBV2 and J usage is TRBJ2-3; 8 positions agree with TRBD2. V shed 8 bases and J 0 bases; nucleotides not matched to a gene: 7. This CDR3 comprises 15 residues. Germline V gives CDR1 SNHLY, CDR2 FYNNEI. CDR3 region: CASQRGRLSTDTQYF. The CDR3 DNA is TGTGCCAGCCAGCGCGGGAGGTTGAGCACAGATACGCAGTATTTT.

This clonotype was detected many times. This CDR3 is CASRYSGGAGTEAFF. Here the CDR3 DNA reads TGTGCCAGCAGATATAGCGGGGGGGCGGGCACTGAAGCTTTCTTT. This sequence joins TRBV11-2 and TRBJ1-1; maybe TRBD1 (6 bases). Germline V gene lookup returns CDR1 SGHAT and CDR2 FQNNGV. V lost 6 bases and J 4 bases, leaving 18 bases between the germline ends. This CDR3 has 15 amino acids.